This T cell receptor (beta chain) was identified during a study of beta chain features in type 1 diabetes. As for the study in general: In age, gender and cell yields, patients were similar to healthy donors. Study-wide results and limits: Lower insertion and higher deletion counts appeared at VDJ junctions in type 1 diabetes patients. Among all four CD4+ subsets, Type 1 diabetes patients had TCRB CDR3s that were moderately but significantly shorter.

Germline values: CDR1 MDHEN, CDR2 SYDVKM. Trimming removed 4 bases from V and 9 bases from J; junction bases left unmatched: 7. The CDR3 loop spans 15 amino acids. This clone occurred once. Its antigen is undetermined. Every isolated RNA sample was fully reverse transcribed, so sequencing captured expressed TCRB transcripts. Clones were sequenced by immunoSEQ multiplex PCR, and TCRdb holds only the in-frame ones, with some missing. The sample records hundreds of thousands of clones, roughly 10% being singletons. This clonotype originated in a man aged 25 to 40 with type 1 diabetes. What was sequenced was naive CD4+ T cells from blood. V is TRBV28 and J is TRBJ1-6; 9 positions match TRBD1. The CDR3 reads CASSSLGTGTSPLHF. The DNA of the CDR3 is TGTGCCAGCAGTTCCCTCGGGACAGGGACTTCACCCCTCCACTTT.